Listed below are T cell receptor beta chains from one sample, sequenced in a study of shared clonotypes between healthy human individuals. The method was immunoSEQ multiplex PCR; TCRdb's version includes in-frame clones alone and lacks a portion of them. The repertoire holds about 1.5 million clones, with 95% to 97% as singletons. Specimen: naive CD4+ T cells sorted from blood. These receptors were taken from a young man in good health. The CDR3 runs from the conserved cysteine through the conserved F or W. A D gene is named only where the DNA matches it firmly. Clone size is not always given. Where it is, it says once, few, many or a class for expanded clones.

cdr3_nt	cdr3_aa	d_call	clone_size	v_call	j_call
TGTGCCAGCAACAGAGCGGGAGAGTCTTACGAGCAGTACTTC	CASNRAGESYEQYF	TRBD2	-	TRBV9	TRBJ2-7
TGTGCCAGCAGTGAAGCGGGGCCTCAGCTCGGATGGCAGTACTTC	CASSEAGPQLGWQYF	-	-	TRBV6-1	TRBJ2-7
TGCACCAGCAGCCCACTTTTGACAGGGGGAAAACTCTCTGGGGCCAACGTCCTGACTTTC	CTSSPLLTGGKLSGANVLTF	-	-	TRBV1	TRBJ2-6
TGTGCCAGCTGGAAAGACAGGGCCCAATACAATGAGCAGTTCTTC	CASWKDRAQYNEQFF	TRBD1	-	TRBV2	TRBJ2-1
TGTGCCAGCTCAACAACATCCCCTGGGACCCGGGCCAATGAGCAGTTCTTC	CASSTTSPGTRANEQFF	-	-	TRBV18	TRBJ2-1
TGTGCCAGCAGCTTGTCCGCGGGAGCGGGCGAGCAGTACTTC	CASSLSAGAGEQYF	TRBD2	-	TRBV5-5	TRBJ2-7
TGCGCCAGCAGCTTGGAGGGGGGACTAGGATCTGCTGGGGCCAACGTCCTGACTTTC	CASSLEGGLGSAGANVLTF	TRBD2	-	TRBV5-1	TRBJ2-6
TGTGCCAGCAGCCGGAGGCGGGAGAACACCGGGGAGCTGTTTTTT	CASSRRRENTGELFF	-	-	TRBV21-1	TRBJ2-2
TGTGCCAGCAGCCAATACTTTGGGACAGGGGACAATGAGCAGTTCTTC	CASSQYFGTGDNEQFF	TRBD1	-	TRBV14	TRBJ2-1
TGTGCCTGGGTAGGGGGGCAAAATGGCTACACCTTC	CAWVGGQNGYTF	-	-	TRBV30	TRBJ1-2
TGTGCCAGCAGCCCTACGGGGTGGAGCTCCTACAATGAGCAGTTCTTC	CASSPTGWSSYNEQFF	-	-	TRBV11-3	TRBJ2-1
TGTGCCAGCCAAGCTTCGGGGCGTGATGGCTACACCTTC	CASQASGRDGYTF	-	-	TRBV7-9	TRBJ1-2
TGTGCCACGCTAGACCGACTAGCGGGGACCAATGAGCAGTTCTTC	CATLDRLAGTNEQFF	TRBD2	-	TRBV15	TRBJ2-1
TGCGCCAGCAGCTTGATCAGCCAAGAGACCCAGTACTTC	CASSLISQETQYF	-	-	TRBV5-1	TRBJ2-5
TGTGCCAGCAGCCCTACACCCGATCTTTTCAATGAGCAGTTCTTC	CASSPTPDLFNEQFF	-	-	TRBV5-6	TRBJ2-1
TGTGCCAGCAGAAAAGGTGGCGGGAACACCGGGGAGCTGTTTTTT	CASRKGGGNTGELFF	-	-	TRBV5-4	TRBJ2-2
TGTGCCAGTAGTGCCGCGGGTCATAGAGGCTACAATGAGCAGTTCTTC	CASSAAGHRGYNEQFF	-	-	TRBV19	TRBJ2-1
TGCGCCAGCAGCTTGGCCACTCTGCGGGAGGGACGCTCTGGGGCCAACGTCCTGACTTTC	CASSLATLREGRSGANVLTF	TRBD2	-	TRBV5-1	TRBJ2-6
TGCGCCAGCGGATACAGTATGAGTCGGGAGACCCAGTACTTC	CASGYSMSRETQYF	-	-	TRBV5-1	TRBJ2-5
TGTGCCAGCAGCCCGGGGACTAATTCCAATCTAGATACGCAGTATTTT	CASSPGTNSNLDTQYF	TRBD2	-	TRBV7-9	TRBJ2-3
TGCGCCAGCAGATTGATAGCGGGAGGCCCAGATACGCAGTATTTT	CASRLIAGGPDTQYF	TRBD2	-	TRBV5-1	TRBJ2-3
TGTGCCAGCAGCGGCGGGAGCGTGAGTTCCTACAATGAGCAGTTCTTC	CASSGGSVSSYNEQFF	TRBD2	once	TRBV11-2	TRBJ2-1
TGTGCCAGCAATCTAGGCGGGGGTACGCAGTATTTT	CASNLGGGTQYF	TRBD2	once	TRBV7-2	TRBJ2-3
TGCGCCAGCAGCCGCATGACAGGGGACTATGGCTACACCTTC	CASSRMTGDYGYTF	TRBD1	-	TRBV4-3	TRBJ1-2
TGTGCCAGTAGGGGGCGTGGAAACACCATATATTTT	CASRGRGNTIYF	-	-	TRBV19	TRBJ1-3
TGTGCCAGCAGCGTAGATGGCCAGTTACAAGAGACCCAGTACTTC	CASSVDGQLQETQYF	-	-	TRBV9	TRBJ2-5
TGTGCCAGCAGCTTCGCGCGTGGCGGGAGAAGAAATGAGCAGTTCTTC	CASSFARGGRRNEQFF	TRBD2	-	TRBV5-8	TRBJ2-1
TGCGCCAGCAATGAGGGTGCCCGACAAAACATTCAGTACTTC	CASNEGARQNIQYF	-	-	TRBV10-2	TRBJ2-4
TGCGCCAGCAGTTCCCTGGGAGGCGACAATGAGCAGTTCTTC	CASSSLGGDNEQFF	-	-	TRBV5-1	TRBJ2-1
TGTGCCAGCACCCAAGGCGGGAGGAGCCACGAGCAGTACTTC	CASTQGGRSHEQYF	TRBD2	-	TRBV7-6	TRBJ2-7
TGTGCCATCGGACCAACGGAAGCAAACATTCAGTACTTC	CAIGPTEANIQYF	-	-	TRBV10-3	TRBJ2-4
TGCAGCGTTACTAGCGGGACGATGAGGGTCTACAATGAGCAGTTCTTC	CSVTSGTMRVYNEQFF	TRBD2	-	TRBV29-1	TRBJ2-1
TGTGCCAGCAGCTCCAGCGGGACCATCTACAATGAGCAGTTCTTC	CASSSSGTIYNEQFF	TRBD2	-	TRBV7-2	TRBJ2-1
TGTGCCAGCAGCTTGTGGACCCAAACTAATGAAAAACTGTTTTTT	CASSLWTQTNEKLFF	-	-	TRBV5-6	TRBJ1-4
TGTGCCAGCGGGACCGCGACAGGAGGGCTTATAGGCAATCAGCCCCAGCATTTT	CASGTATGGLIGNQPQHF	-	-	TRBV28	TRBJ1-5
TGTGCCAACAACAGGGGGCCGAACACCGGGGAGCTGTTTTTT	CANNRGPNTGELFF	TRBD1	-	TRBV5-8	TRBJ2-2
TGTGCCAGCAGCTTACTAGCGGGACGTTCTTACGAGCAGTACTTC	CASSLLAGRSYEQYF	TRBD2	-	TRBV7-6	TRBJ2-7
TGTGCCAGCAGTGCGCTAGCGGGAGTATCCAGGGAGCTGTTTTTT	CASSALAGVSRELFF	TRBD2	-	TRBV6-1	TRBJ2-2
TGTGCCATCAGTGAGTTGTCCAGGGAACCCGGGGAGCTGTTTTTT	CAISELSREPGELFF	-	-	TRBV10-3	TRBJ2-2
TGTGCCACCAGCAGAGATTCGGGGAGTAGCGAGCAGTACTTC	CATSRDSGSSEQYF	-	-	TRBV15	TRBJ2-7
TGTGCCAGCAGTACAGACAGGACCCCCGGGGAGCTGTTTTTT	CASSTDRTPGELFF	-	-	TRBV6-1	TRBJ2-2
TGTGCCAGCAGCCAAGGGACCGTGATGAACACTGAAGCTTTCTTT	CASSQGTVMNTEAFF	-	once	TRBV7-6	TRBJ1-1
TGCGCCAGCAGCCGAGACCAGAACTATGGCTACACCTTC	CASSRDQNYGYTF	-	-	TRBV4-1	TRBJ1-2
TGTGCCAGCAGTCCCTCAGATGGTAGGGCCAACGTCCTGACTTTC	CASSPSDGRANVLTF	-	-	TRBV28	TRBJ2-6
TGCGCCAGCAGTGTCTACCAAGAGACCCAGTACTTC	CASSVYQETQYF	-	-	TRBV10-1	TRBJ2-5
TGTGCCAGCAGCGTAGCCTCTCGATCAGCGCAGTATTTT	CASSVASRSAQYF	-	-	TRBV9	TRBJ2-3